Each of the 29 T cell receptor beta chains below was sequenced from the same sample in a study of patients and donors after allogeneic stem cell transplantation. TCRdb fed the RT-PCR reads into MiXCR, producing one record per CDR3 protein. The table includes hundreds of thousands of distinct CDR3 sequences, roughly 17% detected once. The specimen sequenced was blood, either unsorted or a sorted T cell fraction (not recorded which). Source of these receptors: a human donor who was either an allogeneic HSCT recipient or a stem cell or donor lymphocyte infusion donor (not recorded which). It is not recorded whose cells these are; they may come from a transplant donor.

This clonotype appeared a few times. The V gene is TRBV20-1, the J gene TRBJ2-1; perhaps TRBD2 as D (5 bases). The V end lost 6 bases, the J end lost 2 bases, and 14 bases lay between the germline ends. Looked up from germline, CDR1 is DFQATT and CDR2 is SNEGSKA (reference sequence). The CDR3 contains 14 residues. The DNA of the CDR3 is TGCAGTGCCGACCCTCTAGCCGCCTACAATGAGCAGTTCTTC. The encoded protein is CSADPLAAYNEQFF.

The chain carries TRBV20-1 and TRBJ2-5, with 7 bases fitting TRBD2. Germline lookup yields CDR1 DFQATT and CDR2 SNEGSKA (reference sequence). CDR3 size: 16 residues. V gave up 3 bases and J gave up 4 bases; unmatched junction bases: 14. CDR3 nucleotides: TGCAGTGCTAGTCCCTTCGGGCGGGGGAGGGCAGAGACCCAGTACTTC. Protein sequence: CSASPFGRGRAETQYF.

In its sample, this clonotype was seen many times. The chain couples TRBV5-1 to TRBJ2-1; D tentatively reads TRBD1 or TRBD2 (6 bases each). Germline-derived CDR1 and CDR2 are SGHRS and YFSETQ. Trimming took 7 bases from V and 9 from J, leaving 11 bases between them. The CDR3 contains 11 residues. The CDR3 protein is CASEGGSEQFF. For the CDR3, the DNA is TGCGCCAGCGAGGGGGGAAGTGAGCAGTTCTTC.

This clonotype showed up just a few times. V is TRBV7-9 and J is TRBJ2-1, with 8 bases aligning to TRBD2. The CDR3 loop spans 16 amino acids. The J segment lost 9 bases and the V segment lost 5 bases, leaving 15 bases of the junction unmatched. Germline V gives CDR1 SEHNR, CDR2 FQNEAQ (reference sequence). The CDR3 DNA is TGTGCCAGCAGCGTCGCTAGCGGGCCCGGGGGAGGTGAGCAGTTCTTC. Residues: CASSVASGPGGGEQFF.

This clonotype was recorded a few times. The DNA of the CDR3 is TGTGCCAGCAGCTTATCCAAAACCTATGGCTACACCTTC. Residues: CASSLSKTYGYTF. The chain carries TRBV7-9 and TRBJ1-2; the D is unclear. The germline V gene encodes CDR1 SEHNR and CDR2 FQNEAQ (reference sequence). CDR3 length: 13 residues. Trimming pared 2 bases from V and 4 bases from J, leaving 8 bases between.

The CDR3 DNA follows: TGTGCCAGCTCACCAAATCAGGGGGAGAACACTGAAGCTTTCTTT. This sequence encodes CASSPNQGENTEAFF. V usage is TRBV18 and J usage is TRBJ1-1, with 7 bases aligning to TRBD1. The CDR3 loop spans 15 amino acids. The V and J ends lost 2 bases and 1 base, in that order; junction bases with no gene match: 4. Germline V lookup: CDR1 KGHSH, CDR2 LQKENI.

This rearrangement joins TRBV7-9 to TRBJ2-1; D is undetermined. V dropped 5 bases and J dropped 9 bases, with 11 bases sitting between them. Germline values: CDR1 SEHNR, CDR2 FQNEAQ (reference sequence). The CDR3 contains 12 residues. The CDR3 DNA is TGTGCCAGCAGCGGCTCCTATGGTGAGCAGTTCTTC. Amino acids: CASSGSYGEQFF.

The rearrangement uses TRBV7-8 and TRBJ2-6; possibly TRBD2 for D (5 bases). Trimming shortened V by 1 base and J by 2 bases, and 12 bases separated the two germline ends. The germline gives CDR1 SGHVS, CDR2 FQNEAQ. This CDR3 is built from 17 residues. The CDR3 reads CASSLGRGRAGANVLTF. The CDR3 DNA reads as TGTGCCAGCAGCTTAGGTCGGGGTAGGGCTGGGGCCAACGTCCTGACTTTC. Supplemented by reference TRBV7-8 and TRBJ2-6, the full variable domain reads GAGVSQSPRYKVAKRGQDVALRCDPISGHVSLFWYQQALGQGPEFLTYFQNEAQLDKSGLPSDRFFAERPEGSVSTLKIQRTQQEDSAVYLCASSLGRGRAGANVLTFGAGSRLTVL.

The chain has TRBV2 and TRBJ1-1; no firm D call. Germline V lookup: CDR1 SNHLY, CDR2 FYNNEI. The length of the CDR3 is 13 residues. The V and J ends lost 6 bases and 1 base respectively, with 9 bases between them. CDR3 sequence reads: CASRFGQNTEAFF. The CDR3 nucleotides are TGTGCCAGCAGATTTGGGCAGAACACTGAAGCTTTCTTT.

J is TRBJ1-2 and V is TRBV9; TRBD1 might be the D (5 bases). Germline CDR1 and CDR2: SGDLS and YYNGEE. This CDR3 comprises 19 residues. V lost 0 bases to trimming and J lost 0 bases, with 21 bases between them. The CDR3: CASSVADSTRTRANYGYTF. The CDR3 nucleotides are TGTGCCAGCAGCGTAGCCGACAGTACCAGAACCCGAGCTAACTATGGCTACACCTTC.

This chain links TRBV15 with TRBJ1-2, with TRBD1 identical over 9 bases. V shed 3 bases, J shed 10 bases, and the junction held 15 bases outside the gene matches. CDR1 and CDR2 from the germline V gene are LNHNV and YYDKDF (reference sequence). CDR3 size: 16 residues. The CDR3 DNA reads TGTGCCACCAGCAGCCGCAGATTTACAGGGGGCGCGTCCTACACCTTC. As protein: CATSSRRFTGGASYTF.

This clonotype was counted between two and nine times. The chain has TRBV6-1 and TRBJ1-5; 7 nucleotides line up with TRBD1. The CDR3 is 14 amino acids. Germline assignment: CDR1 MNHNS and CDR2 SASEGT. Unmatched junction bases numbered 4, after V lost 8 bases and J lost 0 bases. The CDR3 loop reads CASGQVYSNQPQHF. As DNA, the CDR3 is TGTGCCAGCGGACAGGTCTATAGCAATCAGCCCCAGCATTTT.

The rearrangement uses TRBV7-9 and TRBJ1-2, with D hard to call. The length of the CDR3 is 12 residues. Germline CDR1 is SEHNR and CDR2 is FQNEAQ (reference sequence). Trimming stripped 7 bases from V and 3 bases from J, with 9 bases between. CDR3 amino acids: CASTRLDYGYTF. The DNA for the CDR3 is TGTGCCAGCACCCGACTGGACTATGGCTACACCTTC.

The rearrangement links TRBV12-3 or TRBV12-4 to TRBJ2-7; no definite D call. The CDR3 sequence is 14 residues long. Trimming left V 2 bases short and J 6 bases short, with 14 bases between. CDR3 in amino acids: CASSLQRGSSEQYF. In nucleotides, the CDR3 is TGTGCCAGCAGTTTACAGCGCGGATCTTCCGAGCAGTACTTC.

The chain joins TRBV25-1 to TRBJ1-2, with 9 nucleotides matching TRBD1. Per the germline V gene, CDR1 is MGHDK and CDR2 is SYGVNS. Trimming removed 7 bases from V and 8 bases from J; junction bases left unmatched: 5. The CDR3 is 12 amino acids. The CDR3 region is CASTRDREGYTF. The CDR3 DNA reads TGTGCCAGCACCCGGGACAGGGAAGGCTACACCTTC.

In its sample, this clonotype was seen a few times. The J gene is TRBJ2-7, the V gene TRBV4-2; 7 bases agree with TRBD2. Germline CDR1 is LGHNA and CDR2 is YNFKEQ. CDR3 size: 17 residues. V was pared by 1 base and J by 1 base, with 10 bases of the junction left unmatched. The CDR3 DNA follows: TGTGCCAGCAGCCAAGTGGGGGGGACGGCCCGGTCCTACGAGCAGTACTTC. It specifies CASSQVGGTARSYEQYF.

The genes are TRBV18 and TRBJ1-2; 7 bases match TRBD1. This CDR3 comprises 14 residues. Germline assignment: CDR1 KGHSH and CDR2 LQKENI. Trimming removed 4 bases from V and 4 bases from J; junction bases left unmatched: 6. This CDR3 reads CASSRKGQTYGYTF. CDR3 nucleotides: TGTGCCAGCTCACGCAAGGGACAGACCTATGGCTACACCTTC.

CDR3 nucleotide sequence: TGTGCCAGCAGCTTAGCGCGCGAGAACACTGAAGCTTTCTTT. Encoded protein: CASSLARENTEAFF. This chain uses TRBV7-9 with TRBJ1-1; no firm D call. The CDR3 extends over 14 amino acids. The germline CDR1 and CDR2 sequences are SEHNR and FQNEAQ (reference sequence). The V and J ends lost 0 bases and 1 base respectively, with 6 bases between them.

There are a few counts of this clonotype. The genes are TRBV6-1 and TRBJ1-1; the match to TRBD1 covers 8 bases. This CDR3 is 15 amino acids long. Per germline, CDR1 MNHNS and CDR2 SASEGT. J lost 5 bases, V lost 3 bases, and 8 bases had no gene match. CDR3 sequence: CASSDVRQGRTEAFF. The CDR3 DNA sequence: TGTGCCAGCAGTGATGTTAGACAGGGGAGGACTGAAGCTTTCTTT.

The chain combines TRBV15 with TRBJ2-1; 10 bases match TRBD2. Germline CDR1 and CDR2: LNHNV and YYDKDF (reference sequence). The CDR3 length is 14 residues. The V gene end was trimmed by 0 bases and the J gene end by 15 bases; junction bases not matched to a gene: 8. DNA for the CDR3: TGTGCCACCAGCAGAGATCGCGGGACTAGCGTTTGGTTCTTC. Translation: CATSRDRGTSVWFF.

CDR3 residues: CASSSTGTDPYEQYF. The CDR3 coding sequence is TGTGCCAGCAGCTCGACCGGGACAGATCCCTACGAGCAGTACTTC. The chain employs TRBV7-8 and TRBJ2-7; 7 positions match TRBD1. The V gene end was trimmed by 4 bases and the J gene end by 2 bases; junction bases not matched to a gene: 8. The germline V gene has CDR1 SGHVS and CDR2 FQNEAQ. This CDR3 is 15 amino acids long. The whole variable domain, filled in from reference TRBV7-8 and TRBJ2-7, reads GAGVSQSPRYKVAKRGQDVALRCDPISGHVSLFWYQQALGQGPEFLTYFQNEAQLDKSGLPSDRFFAERPEGSVSTLKIQRTQQEDSAVYLCASSSTGTDPYEQYFGPGTRLTVT.

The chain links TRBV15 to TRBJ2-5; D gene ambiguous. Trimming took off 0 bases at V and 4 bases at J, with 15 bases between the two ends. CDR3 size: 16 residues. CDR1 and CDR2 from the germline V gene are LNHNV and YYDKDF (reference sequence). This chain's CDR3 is CATSRDTATSGETQYF. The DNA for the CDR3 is TGTGCCACCAGCAGAGATACGGCTACCTCGGGAGAGACCCAGTACTTC.

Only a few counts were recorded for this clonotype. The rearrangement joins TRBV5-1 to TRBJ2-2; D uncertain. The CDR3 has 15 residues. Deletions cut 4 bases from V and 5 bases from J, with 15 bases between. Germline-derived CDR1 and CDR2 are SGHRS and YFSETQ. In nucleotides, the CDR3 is TGCGCCAGCAGCCCCGGTGGGTCACGGACCGGGGAGCTGTTTTTT. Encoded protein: CASSPGGSRTGELFF. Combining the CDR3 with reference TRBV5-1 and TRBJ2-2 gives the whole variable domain KAGVTQTPRYLIKTRGQQVTLSCSPISGHRSVSWYQQTPGQGLQFLFEYFSETQRNKGNFPGRFSGRQFSNSRSEMNVSTLELGDSALYLCASSPGGSRTGELFFGEGSRLTVL.

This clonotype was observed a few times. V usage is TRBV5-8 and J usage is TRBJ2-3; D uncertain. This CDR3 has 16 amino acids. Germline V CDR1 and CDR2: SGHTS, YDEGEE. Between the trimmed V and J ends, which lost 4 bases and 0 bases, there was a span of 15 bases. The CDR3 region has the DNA TGTGCCAGCAGCCAAGGGAACAGTGCGAGCACAGATACGCAGTATTTT. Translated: CASSQGNSASTDTQYF.

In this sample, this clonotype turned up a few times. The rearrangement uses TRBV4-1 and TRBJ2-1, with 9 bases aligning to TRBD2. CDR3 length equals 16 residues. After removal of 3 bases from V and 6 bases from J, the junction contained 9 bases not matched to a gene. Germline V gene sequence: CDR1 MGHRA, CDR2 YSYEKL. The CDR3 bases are TGCGCCAGCAGCCAGGCGGGTAGCGGGAGAGGCAATGAGCAGTTCTTC. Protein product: CASSQAGSGRGNEQFF.

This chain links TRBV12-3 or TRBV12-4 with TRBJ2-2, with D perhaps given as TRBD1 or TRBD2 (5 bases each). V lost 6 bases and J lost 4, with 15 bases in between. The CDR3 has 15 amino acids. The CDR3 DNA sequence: TGTGCCAGCAGGTCGGGACGGGGTCTCACCGGGGAGCTGTTTTTT. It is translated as CASRSGRGLTGELFF.

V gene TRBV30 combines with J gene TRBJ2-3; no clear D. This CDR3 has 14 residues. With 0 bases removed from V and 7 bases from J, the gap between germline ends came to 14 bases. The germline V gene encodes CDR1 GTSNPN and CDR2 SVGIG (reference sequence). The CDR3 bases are TGTGCCTGGAGTGTACGGCAGTCGTACTATACGCAGTATTTT. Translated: CAWSVRQSYYTQYF.

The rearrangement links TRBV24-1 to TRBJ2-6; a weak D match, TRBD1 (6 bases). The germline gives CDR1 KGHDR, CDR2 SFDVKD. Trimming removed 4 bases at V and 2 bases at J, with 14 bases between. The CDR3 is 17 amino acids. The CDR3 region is CATSDPTGPTGANVLTF. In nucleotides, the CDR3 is TGTGCCACCAGTGACCCGACAGGCCCAACTGGGGCCAACGTCCTGACTTTC.

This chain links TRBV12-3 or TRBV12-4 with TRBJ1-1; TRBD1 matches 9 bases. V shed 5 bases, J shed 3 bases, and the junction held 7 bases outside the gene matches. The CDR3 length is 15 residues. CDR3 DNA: TGTGCCAGCAGTAACCGACAGGGGGTAGACACTGAAGCTTTCTTT. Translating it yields CASSNRQGVDTEAFF.